This passage covers 8 T cell receptor beta chains from one sample sequenced in a study of blood T cell repertoires in COVID-19. TCRdb's table, derived via immunoSEQ multiplex PCR, lists solely in-frame clones and lacks some. This table holds 230,000 or so clones, approximately 88% found once. Sequencing was carried out using PBMCs or T cells enriched from blood (not recorded which). The source is a woman between 35 and 50 years old with acute COVID-19.

The CDR3 DNA follows: TGTGCCAGCAGCGTAGTTTGGGAGGGGAACACTGAAGCTTTCTTT. It encodes CASSVVWEGNTEAFF. The genes are TRBV9 and TRBJ1-1; D gene uncertain. This CDR3 spans 15 amino acids. The germline V and J ends were trimmed by 0 bases and 1 base, with 10 bases remaining between them. Germline loops: CDR1 SGDLS, CDR2 YYNGEE. The full variable domain, with the rest looked up from reference TRBV9 and TRBJ1-1, is DSGVTQTPKHLITATGQRVTLRCSPRSGDLSVYWYQQSLDQGLQFLIQYYNGEERAKGNILERFSAQQFPDLHSELNLSSLELGDSALYFCASSVVWEGNTEAFFGQGTRLTVV.

This chain links TRBV19 with TRBJ1-5; TRBD1 matches 10 bases. The CDR3 runs 14 residues. CDR1 is LNHDA and CDR2 is SQIVND in the germline V gene (reference sequence). The trim removed 5 bases at V and 7 bases at J, leaving 5 bases unmatched. CDR3 DNA: TGTGCCAGTAGTCCCCGGGACAGGGGACAGCCCCAGCATTTT. Translation: CASSPRDRGQPQHF.

The V gene is TRBV7-2, the J gene TRBJ2-1; TRBD2 matches 9 bases. J was trimmed by 3 bases and V by 5 bases; bases with no gene match: 5. The V gene's germline CDR1 is SGHTA and CDR2 FQGNSA. The CDR3 extends over 15 amino acids. Here the CDR3 reads CASSLEAGGYNEQFF. CDR3 bases: TGTGCCAGCAGCCTGGAAGCGGGAGGCTACAATGAGCAGTTCTTC.

The CDR3 here is CATSESGSRQAFF. The CDR3 DNA sequence: TGTGCCACCAGTGAGTCCGGGTCCCGGCAAGCTTTCTTT. The chain uses TRBV24-1 and TRBJ1-1, with D hard to call. The germline V and J ends were trimmed by 4 bases and 9 bases, with 14 bases remaining between them. The germline CDR1 and CDR2 sequences are KGHDR and SFDVKD. The CDR3 sequence is 13 residues long.

The rearrangement uses TRBV29-1 and TRBJ1-4; weak D call: TRBD1 (6 bases). The germline gives CDR1 SQVTM, CDR2 ANQGSEA. This CDR3 has 15 amino acids. Between the trimmed V and J ends, which lost 6 bases and 4 bases, there was a span of 18 bases. The CDR3 loop reads CSVPPEQGSNEKLFF. The CDR3 bases are TGCAGCGTGCCACCTGAACAGGGCAGTAATGAAAAACTGTTTTTT.

The chain employs TRBV5-1 and TRBJ2-2; TRBD1 matches 8 bases. CDR1 is SGHRS and CDR2 is YFSETQ in the germline V gene. The CDR3 spans 18 residues. The V gene end was trimmed by 0 bases and the J gene end by 1 base; junction bases not matched to a gene: 8. CDR3 protein: CASSLGPTGGMNTGELFF. The CDR3 nucleotides read TGCGCCAGCAGCTTGGGGCCTACAGGGGGGATGAACACCGGGGAGCTGTTTTTT. The variable domain in full, completed from reference TRBV5-1 and TRBJ2-2, reads KAGVTQTPRYLIKTRGQQVTLSCSPISGHRSVSWYQQTPGQGLQFLFEYFSETQRNKGNFPGRFSGRQFSNSRSEMNVSTLELGDSALYLCASSLGPTGGMNTGELFFGEGSRLTVL.

This clone came up a few times. The chain is built from TRBV19 and TRBJ2-6, with D perhaps matching TRBD1 (6 bases). Between the trimmed V and J ends, which lost 5 bases and 2 bases, there was a span of 13 bases. CDR1 LNHDA and CDR2 SQIVND come from the germline V gene (reference sequence). The CDR3 runs 16 residues. The CDR3: CASSPRDRTGANVLTF. The CDR3, as DNA: TGTGCCAGTAGTCCCCGAGACAGGACTGGGGCCAACGTCCTGACTTTC.

The chain uses TRBV29-1 and TRBJ2-3; 11 nucleotides line up with TRBD1. Germline CDR1 reads SQVTM; CDR2 reads ANQGSEA. The length of the CDR3 is 14 residues. V dropped 8 bases and J dropped 4; count of bases not matched to a gene: 8. CDR3 DNA sequence: TGCAGCCTAGGGGACAGGGGGACCGCAGATACGCAGTATTTT. The encoded protein is CSLGDRGTADTQYF.